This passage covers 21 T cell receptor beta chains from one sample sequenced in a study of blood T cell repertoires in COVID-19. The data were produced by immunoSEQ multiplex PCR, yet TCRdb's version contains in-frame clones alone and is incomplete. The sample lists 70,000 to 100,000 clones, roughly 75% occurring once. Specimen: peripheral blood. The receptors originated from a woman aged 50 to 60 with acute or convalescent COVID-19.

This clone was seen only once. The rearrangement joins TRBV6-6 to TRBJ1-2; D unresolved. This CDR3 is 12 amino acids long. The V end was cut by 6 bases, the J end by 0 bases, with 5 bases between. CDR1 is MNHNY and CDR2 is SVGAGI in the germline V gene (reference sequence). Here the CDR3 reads CASSLPNYGYTF. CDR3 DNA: TGTGCCAGCAGCCTCCCTAACTATGGCTACACCTTC.

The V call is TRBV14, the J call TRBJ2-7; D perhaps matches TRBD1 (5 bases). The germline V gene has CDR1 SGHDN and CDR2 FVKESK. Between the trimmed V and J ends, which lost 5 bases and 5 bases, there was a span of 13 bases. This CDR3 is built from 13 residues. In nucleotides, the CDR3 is TGTGCCAGCAGCACAGGTACGCGCCACGAGCAGTACTTC. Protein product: CASSTGTRHEQYF.

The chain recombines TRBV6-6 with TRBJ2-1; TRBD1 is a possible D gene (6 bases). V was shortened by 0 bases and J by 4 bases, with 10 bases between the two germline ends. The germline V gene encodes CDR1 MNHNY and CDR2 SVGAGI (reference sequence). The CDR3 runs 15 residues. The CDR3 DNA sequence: TGTGCCAGCAGTTACTCGAACAGGGAATACAATGAGCAGTTCTTC. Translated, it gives CASSYSNREYNEQFF.

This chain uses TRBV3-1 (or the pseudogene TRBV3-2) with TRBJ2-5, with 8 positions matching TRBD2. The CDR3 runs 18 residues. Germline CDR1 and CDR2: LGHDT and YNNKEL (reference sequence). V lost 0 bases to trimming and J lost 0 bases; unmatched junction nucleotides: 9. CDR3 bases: TGTGCCAGCAGCCAAGATCGGGGTAGCGGGGAAAACCAAGAGACCCAGTACTTC. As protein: CASSQDRGSGENQETQYF.

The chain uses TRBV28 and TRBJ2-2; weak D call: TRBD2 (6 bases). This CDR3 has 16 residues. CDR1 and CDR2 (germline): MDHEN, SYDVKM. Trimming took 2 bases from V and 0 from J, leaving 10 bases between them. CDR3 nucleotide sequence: TGTGCCAGCAGTTTACGGCGGGATTCGAACACCGGGGAGCTGTTTTTT. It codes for CASSLRRDSNTGELFF. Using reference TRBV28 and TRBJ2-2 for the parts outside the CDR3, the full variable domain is DVKVTQSSRYLVKRTGEKVFLECVQDMDHENMFWYRQDPGLGLRLIYFSYDVKMKEKGDIPEGYSVSREKKERFSLILESASTNQTSMYLCASSLRRDSNTGELFFGEGSRLTVL.

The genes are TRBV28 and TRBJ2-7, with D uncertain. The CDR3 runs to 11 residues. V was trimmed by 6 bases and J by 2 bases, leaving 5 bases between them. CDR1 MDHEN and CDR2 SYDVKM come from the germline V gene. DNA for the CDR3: TGTGCCAGCAGCTCTACCTACGAGCAGTACTTC. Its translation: CASSSTYEQYF.

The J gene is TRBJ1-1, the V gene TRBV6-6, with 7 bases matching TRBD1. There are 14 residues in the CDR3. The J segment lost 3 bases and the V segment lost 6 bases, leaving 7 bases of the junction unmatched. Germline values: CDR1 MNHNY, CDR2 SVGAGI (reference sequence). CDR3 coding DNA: TGTGCCAGCAGCCTACAGGGGTTTTACACTGAAGCTTTCTTT. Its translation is CASSLQGFYTEAFF.

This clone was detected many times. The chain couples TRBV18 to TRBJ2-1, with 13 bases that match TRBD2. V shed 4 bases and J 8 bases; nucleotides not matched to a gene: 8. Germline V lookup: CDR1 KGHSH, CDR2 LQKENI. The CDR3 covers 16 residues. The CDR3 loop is CASSLYTSGGAHEQFF. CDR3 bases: TGTGCCAGCTCACTCTACACTAGCGGGGGGGCCCATGAGCAGTTCTTC.

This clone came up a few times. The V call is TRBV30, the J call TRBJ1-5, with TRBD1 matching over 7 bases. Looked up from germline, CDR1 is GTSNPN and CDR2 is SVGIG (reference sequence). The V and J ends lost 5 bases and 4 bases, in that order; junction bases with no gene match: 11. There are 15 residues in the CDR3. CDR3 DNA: TGTGCCTGGGCCAGACAGGGTTTTTCGAATCAGCCCCAGCATTTT. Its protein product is CAWARQGFSNQPQHF.

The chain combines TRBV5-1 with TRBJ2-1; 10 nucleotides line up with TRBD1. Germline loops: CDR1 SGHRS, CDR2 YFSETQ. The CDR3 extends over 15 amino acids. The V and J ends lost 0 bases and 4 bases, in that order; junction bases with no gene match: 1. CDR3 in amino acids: CASSLGGQGYNEQFF. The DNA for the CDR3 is TGCGCCAGCAGCTTGGGGGGACAGGGGTACAATGAGCAGTTCTTC.

DNA of the CDR3: TGTGCCAGCAGCCCTGGGGGCAGGGGGACTTACGAGCAGTACTTC. It encodes CASSPGGRGTYEQYF. The rearrangement links TRBV5-4 to TRBJ2-7; D perhaps matches TRBD1 (7 bases). From germline, CDR1 is SGHNT and CDR2 YYREEE (reference sequence). The V gene lost 4 bases and the J gene lost 4 bases, with 18 bases spanning the gap. The CDR3 is made up of 15 amino acids.

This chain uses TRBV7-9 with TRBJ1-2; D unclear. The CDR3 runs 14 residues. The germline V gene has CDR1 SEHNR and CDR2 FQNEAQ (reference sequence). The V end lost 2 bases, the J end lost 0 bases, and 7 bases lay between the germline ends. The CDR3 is CASSLNSANYGYTF. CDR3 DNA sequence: TGTGCCAGCAGCTTAAACTCGGCTAACTATGGCTACACCTTC.

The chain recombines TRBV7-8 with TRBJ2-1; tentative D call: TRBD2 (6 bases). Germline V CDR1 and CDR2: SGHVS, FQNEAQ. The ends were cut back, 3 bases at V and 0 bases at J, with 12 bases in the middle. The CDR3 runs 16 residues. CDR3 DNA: TGTGCCAGCAGCTTGGGGGGTCAGAGCTCCTACAATGAGCAGTTCTTC. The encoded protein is CASSLGGQSSYNEQFF.

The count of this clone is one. The CDR3 loop is CASSRDRSSYEQYF. The CDR3 nucleotides read TGTGCCAGCAGCAGGGACAGAAGCTCCTACGAGCAGTACTTC. V gene TRBV7-2 combines with J gene TRBJ2-7; 7 nucleotides match TRBD1. The V and J ends lost 5 bases and 0 bases, in that order; junction bases with no gene match: 4. Germline CDR1 and CDR2: SGHTA and FQGNSA. The length of the CDR3 is 14 residues.

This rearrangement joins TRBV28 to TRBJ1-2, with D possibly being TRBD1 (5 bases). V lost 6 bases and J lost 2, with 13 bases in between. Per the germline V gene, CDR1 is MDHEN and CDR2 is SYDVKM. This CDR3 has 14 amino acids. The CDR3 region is CASSPGGDNYGYTF. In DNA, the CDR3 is TGTGCCAGCAGCCCGGGGGGGGACAACTATGGCTACACCTTC.

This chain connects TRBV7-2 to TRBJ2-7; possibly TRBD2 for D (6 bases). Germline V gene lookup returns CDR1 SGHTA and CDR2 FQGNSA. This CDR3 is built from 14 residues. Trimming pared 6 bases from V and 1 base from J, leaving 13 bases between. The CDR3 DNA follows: TGTGCCAGCAGTTTCGGGACTCAATCCTACGAGCAGTACTTC. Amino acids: CASSFGTQSYEQYF.

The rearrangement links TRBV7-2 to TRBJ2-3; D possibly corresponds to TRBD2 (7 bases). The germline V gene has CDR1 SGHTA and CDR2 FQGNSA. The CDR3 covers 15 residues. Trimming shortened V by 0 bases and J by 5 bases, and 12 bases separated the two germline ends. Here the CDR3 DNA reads TGTGCCAGCAGCTTAGCGGGGGGGCTTATAGATACGCAGTATTTT. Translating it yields CASSLAGGLIDTQYF.

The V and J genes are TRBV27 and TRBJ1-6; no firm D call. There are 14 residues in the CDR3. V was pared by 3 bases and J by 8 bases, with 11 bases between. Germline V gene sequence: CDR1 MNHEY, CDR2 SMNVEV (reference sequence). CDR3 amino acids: CASSFGPRDSPLHF. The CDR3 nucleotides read TGTGCCAGCAGTTTCGGCCCGCGGGATTCACCCCTCCACTTT.

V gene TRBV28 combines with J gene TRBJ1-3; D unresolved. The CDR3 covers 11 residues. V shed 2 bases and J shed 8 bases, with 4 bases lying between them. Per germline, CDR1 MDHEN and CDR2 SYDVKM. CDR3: CASSLKHTIYF. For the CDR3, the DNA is TGTGCCAGCAGTTTAAAGCACACCATATATTTT.

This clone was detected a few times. The CDR3 protein is CASSMGQGTGELFF. CDR3 DNA sequence: TGTGCCAGTAGTATGGGACAGGGCACCGGGGAGCTGTTTTTT. The rearrangement links TRBV19 to TRBJ2-2, with TRBD1 identical over 9 bases. Germline V gene sequence: CDR1 LNHDA, CDR2 SQIVND (reference sequence). The CDR3 runs 14 residues. The junction had 0 bases not matched to a gene; V was cut back by 3 bases and J by 4 bases.

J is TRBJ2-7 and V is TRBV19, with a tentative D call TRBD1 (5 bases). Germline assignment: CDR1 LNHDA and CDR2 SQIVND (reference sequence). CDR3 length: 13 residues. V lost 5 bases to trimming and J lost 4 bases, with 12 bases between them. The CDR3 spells CASSFDSYYEQYF. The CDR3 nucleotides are TGTGCCAGTAGTTTTGACAGCTATTACGAGCAGTACTTC.